This T cell receptor beta chain was profiled in a study of cytomegalovirus exposure and HLA in healthy donors. Study background: From HLA-typed donors, an early data release held 70 million to 100 million unique TCRs.

With 60 Vbeta and 13 Jbeta primers, the PCR was carried out. Data came from immunoSEQ multiplex PCR; TCRdb stores just in-frame clones and leaves some out. Among fewer than 110,000 clones, approximately 74% were seen once, and the ten largest hold 14%. This clone has just one count. Its antigen is unidentified. Germline CDR1 reads KGHSH; CDR2 reads LQKENI. This CDR3 is built from 16 residues. J lost 4 bases, V lost 5 bases, and 9 bases had no gene match. Whole-study results and caveats: No immune exposure information besides CMV serostatus was available.

Sequencing was done on a sample of PBMCs. The rearrangement joins TRBV18 to TRBJ2-1; 9 bases line up with TRBD2. The receptor's source is a woman aged 40 to 55 in good health and CMV-seropositive. CDR3 sequence reads: CASSSLLAGGYNEQFF. The DNA of the CDR3 is TGTGCCAGCTCATCCCTACTCGCGGGGGGGTACAATGAGCAGTTCTTC.